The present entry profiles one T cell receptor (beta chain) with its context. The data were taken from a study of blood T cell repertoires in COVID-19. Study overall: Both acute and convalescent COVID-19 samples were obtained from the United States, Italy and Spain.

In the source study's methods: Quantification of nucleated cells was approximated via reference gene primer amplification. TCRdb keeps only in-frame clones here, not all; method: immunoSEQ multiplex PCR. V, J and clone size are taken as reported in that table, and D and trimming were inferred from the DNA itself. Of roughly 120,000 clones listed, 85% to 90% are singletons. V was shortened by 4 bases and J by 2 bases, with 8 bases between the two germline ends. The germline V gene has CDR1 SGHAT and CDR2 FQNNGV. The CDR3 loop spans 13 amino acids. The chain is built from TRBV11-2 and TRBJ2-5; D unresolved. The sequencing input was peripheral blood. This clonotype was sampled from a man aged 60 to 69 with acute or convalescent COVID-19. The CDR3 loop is CASSSGPQETQYF. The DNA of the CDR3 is TGTGCCAGCAGCTCGGGTCCACAAGAGACCCAGTACTTC.